The next 26 T cell receptor beta chains were all read from a single sample in a study of cytomegalovirus exposure and HLA in healthy donors. Primers for the PCR totalled 60 Vbeta and 13 Jbeta. Assay: immunoSEQ multiplex PCR; the TCRdb copy retains only in-frame clones and omits some. Among over 150,000 clones listed, approximately 79% were seen once. The sample consisted of PBMCs. These receptors all come from a man aged 55 to 70 in good health and CMV-seronegative.

The chain joins TRBV19 to TRBJ2-1; TRBD2 is a possible D gene (6 bases). This CDR3 spans 13 amino acids. Germline CDR1 reads LNHDA; CDR2 reads SQIVND (reference sequence). Trimming stripped 9 bases from V and 6 bases from J, with 15 bases between. The CDR3 coding sequence is TGTGCCAGCCGTGGGGCGGGACGCAATGAGCAGTTCTTC. This sequence encodes CASRGAGRNEQFF.

The V and J genes are TRBV27 and TRBJ2-5, with D unclear. The last part of the DNA fits TRBJ2-7 better; the J call may be wrong. The germline CDR1 and CDR2 sequences are MNHEY and SMNVEV (reference sequence). The CDR3 loop spans 15 amino acids. The chain's CDR3 is CASSVQFGMSYEQYF. The CDR3 coding sequence is TGTGCCAGCAGTGTACAGTTTGGAATGTCCTACGAGCAGTACTTC.

The chain employs TRBV7-2 and TRBJ1-4, with TRBD1 matching 7 bases. J lost 8 bases, V lost 4 bases, and 4 bases had no gene match. CDR1 and CDR2 (germline): SGHTA, FQGNSA. This CDR3 contains 13 residues. The DNA for the CDR3 is TGTGCCAGCAGCTCCACAGGGGTGGAAAAACTGTTTTTT. Encoded protein: CASSSTGVEKLFF.

The rearrangement uses TRBV12-1 and TRBJ1-2. TRBV12-1 constitutes a pseudogene. There are 13 residues in the CDR3. As DNA, the CDR3 is TGTGCCAGCAGCGGGTCGACTGGCTATGGCTACACCTTC. This encodes CASSGSTGYGYTF.

The V and J genes are TRBV21-1 and TRBJ1-4; the table's D call of TRBD1 was not tested on the DNA. TRBV21-1 is labeled a pseudogene. CDR3 length equals 19 residues. This CDR3 reads CASSNLTGPYFSTNEKLFF. The CDR3 DNA follows: TGTGCCAGCAGCAACCTGACAGGGCCGTACTTTTCAACTAATGAAAAACTGTTTTTT.

The CDR3 region has the DNA TGCGCCAGCAGCTTGGGGAACGGGGATGGCAATGAGCAGTTCTTC. Residues: CASSLGNGDGNEQFF. The chain uses TRBV5-1 and TRBJ2-1; tentative D call: TRBD2 (5 bases). The length of the CDR3 is 15 residues. Trimming took 0 bases from V and 6 from J, leaving 13 bases between them. Germline loops: CDR1 SGHRS, CDR2 YFSETQ.

The chain combines TRBV9 with TRBJ2-5; 7 nucleotides align to TRBD1. Germline CDR1 SGDLS, CDR2 YYNGEE. Trimming cost V 3 bases and J 4 bases; bases outside gene matches: 9. The CDR3 has 15 residues. The CDR3, as DNA: TGTGCCAGCAGCGGGACGACAGGGTGGGGAGAGACCCAGTACTTC. This gives the protein CASSGTTGWGETQYF.

This clone came up once. The same CDR3 arises from other DNA sequences in this sample as well. The chain couples TRBV28 to TRBJ1-2; 9 bases agree with TRBD1. Germline V gene sequence: CDR1 MDHEN, CDR2 SYDVKM. The CDR3 is made up of 11 amino acids. V dropped 8 bases and J dropped 8; count of bases not matched to a gene: 3. DNA of the CDR3: TGTGCCAGCGGACAGGGGCGAGGCTACACCTTC. This gives the protein CASGQGRGYTF.

This clone was seen a few times. The rearrangement links TRBV27 to TRBJ1-5, with no clear D. The germline gives CDR1 MNHEY, CDR2 SMNVEV (reference sequence). The CDR3 is 15 amino acids. With 5 bases removed from V and 2 bases from J, the gap between germline ends came to 13 bases. Here the CDR3 DNA reads TGTGCCAGCAGTCGTTCTGGTGGGCGCAATCAGCCCCAGCATTTT. Amino acid sequence: CASSRSGGRNQPQHF.

This chain uses TRBV5-1 with TRBJ2-1, with TRBD2 as a possible D gene (6 bases). CDR1 and CDR2 (germline): SGHRS, YFSETQ. Trimming cost V 5 bases and J 8 bases, with 14 bases left between them. The CDR3 sequence is 13 residues long. The CDR3 bases are TGCGCCAGCAGGCATAGTCGGGAGTATGAGCAGTTCTTC. As protein: CASRHSREYEQFF.

CDR3 sequence (DNA): TGCAGCGGTGGATTGGGGGGGCGCGGGGAAAAACTGTTTTTT. Translated: CSGGLGGRGEKLFF. The chain has TRBV29-1 and TRBJ1-4, with D possibly TRBD1 on 6 matching bases. Looked up from germline, CDR1 is SQVTM and CDR2 is ANQGSEA. CDR3 size: 14 residues. Trimming pared 7 bases from V and 8 bases from J, leaving 20 bases between.

The chain combines TRBV14 with TRBJ2-1; 11 bases line up with TRBD2. Germline CDR1 is SGHDN and CDR2 is FVKESK. This CDR3 comprises 18 residues. Germline trimming cut 2 bases from V and 3 bases from J; bases unmatched to any gene: 9. In DNA form, the CDR3 reads TGTGCCAGCAGCCAATTTAGGACTAGCGGGCAAATCTACAATGAGCAGTTCTTC. This translates into CASSQFRTSGQIYNEQFF. Full variable domain (remainder filled in from reference TRBV14 and TRBJ2-1): EAGVTQFPSHSVIEKGQTVTLRCDPISGHDNLYWYRRVMGKEIKFLLHFVKESKQDESGMPNNRFLAERTGGTYSTLKVQPAELEDSGVYFCASSQFRTSGQIYNEQFFGPGTRLTVL.

The chain links TRBV5-6 to TRBJ2-3, with 9 bases aligning to TRBD2. From germline, CDR1 is SGHDT and CDR2 YYEEEE. The CDR3 has 15 amino acids. Trimming at V came to 0 bases and at J to 5 bases, leaving 4 bases not matched to a gene. The CDR3 is CASSLGGGVGDTQYF. The CDR3 DNA reads as TGTGCCAGCAGCTTGGGCGGGGGGGTAGGAGATACGCAGTATTTT.

V is TRBV5-1 and J is TRBJ1-4, with TRBD1 matching 8 bases. V dropped 6 bases and J dropped 5; count of bases not matched to a gene: 6. Germline CDR1 SGHRS, CDR2 YFSETQ. The CDR3 is 14 amino acids. CDR3 in amino acids: CASTSGGANEKLFF. CDR3 nucleotide sequence: TGCGCCAGCACTTCAGGGGGCGCAAATGAAAAACTGTTTTTT.

The count of this clone is one. A read error may produce the germline difference seen at one junction end. The chain joins TRBV7-9 to TRBJ2-3; a weak D match, TRBD1 (5 bases). CDR3 length equals 15 residues. Germline lookup yields CDR1 SEHNR and CDR2 FQNEAQ (reference sequence). CDR3 protein: CSSSFDSPSTDTQYF. CDR3 nucleotides: TGTTCCAGCAGCTTCGACAGCCCTAGCACAGATACGCAGTATTTT.

The chain carries TRBV11-2 and TRBJ2-1; 8 bases align to TRBD1. The CDR3 sequence is 15 residues long. V shed 2 bases and J 8 bases; nucleotides not matched to a gene: 8. Germline V gene lookup returns CDR1 SGHAT and CDR2 FQNNGV. The CDR3 coding sequence is TGTGCCAGCAGCTTAAGTGGACAGGGTTTCCATGAGCAGTTCTTC. Its translation: CASSLSGQGFHEQFF.

This chain joins TRBV6-5 and TRBJ2-3; TRBD1 aligns across 7 bases. In germline, CDR1 is MNHEY, CDR2 SVGAGI. J gave up 4 bases and V 11 bases, and 9 bases lay outside the gene matches. The CDR3 is made up of 13 amino acids. As DNA, the CDR3 is TGTGCCTGCCCCCCAGGGGGACCAGATACGCAGTATTTT. The encoded protein is CACPPGGPDTQYF.

This chain joins TRBV13 and TRBJ1-1; D is perhaps TRBD1 (6 bases). Germline values: CDR1 PRHDT, CDR2 FYEKMQ (reference sequence). CDR3 size: 13 residues. Trimming removed 4 bases from V and 5 bases from J, with 11 bases in between. CDR3 nucleotides: TGTGCCAGCAGCTGGGAACAGGGAACTGAAGCTTTCTTT. Protein: CASSWEQGTEAFF.

The chain carries TRBV30 and TRBJ1-1; 9 bases fit TRBD1. The CDR3 covers 13 residues. CDR1 is GTSNPN, CDR2 SVGIG, per germline (reference sequence). V shed 4 bases, J shed 4 bases, and the junction held 4 bases outside the gene matches. This CDR3 reads CAWMRDRVTEAFF. The CDR3 coding sequence is TGTGCCTGGATGAGGGACAGGGTCACTGAAGCTTTCTTT.

The CDR3 sequence: CATSAYYRVGRANEKLFF. As DNA, the CDR3 is TGTGCCACCAGCGCATACTACAGGGTGGGTCGAGCTAATGAAAAACTGTTTTTT. The chain couples TRBV15 to TRBJ1-4; D possibly corresponds to TRBD1 (6 bases). Germline values: CDR1 LNHNV, CDR2 YYDKDF (reference sequence). Trimming pared 5 bases from V and 3 bases from J, leaving 22 bases between. This CDR3 has 18 residues.

Here the CDR3 reads CASSLVRGVTEAFF. The CDR3, as DNA: TGTGCCAGCAGCTTAGTCAGGGGGGTCACTGAAGCTTTCTTT. The chain combines TRBV7-9 with TRBJ1-1; TRBD1 aligns across 7 bases. The CDR3 is 14 residues long. V shed 1 base, J shed 4 bases, and the junction held 3 bases outside the gene matches. Germline-derived CDR1 and CDR2 are SEHNR and FQNEAQ (reference sequence).

This clone showed up just once. Distinct nucleotide sequences in the sample also encode this CDR3. The chain links TRBV7-9 to TRBJ2-1; 8 bases are shared with TRBD2. The ends lost 0 bases at V and 4 bases at J; junction bases unmatched: 2. Germline CDR1 is SEHNR and CDR2 is FQNEAQ (reference sequence). CDR3 length equals 15 residues. CDR3 region: CASSLASGGYNEQFF. In nucleotides, the CDR3 is TGTGCCAGCAGCTTAGCGAGCGGGGGTTACAATGAGCAGTTCTTC.

CDR3 nucleotides: TGTGCCAGCAGTCCGACAGGGCTCTACACTGAAGCTTTCTTT. This gives the protein CASSPTGLYTEAFF. The V call is TRBV28, the J call TRBJ1-1; 7 bases line up with TRBD1. The CDR3 length is 14 residues. Per germline, CDR1 MDHEN and CDR2 SYDVKM. The junction had 6 bases not matched to a gene; V was cut back by 5 bases and J by 3 bases.

V usage is TRBV5-4 and J usage is TRBJ1-2; D is undetermined. CDR1 is SGHNT and CDR2 is YYREEE in the germline V gene (reference sequence). This CDR3 comprises 12 residues. V was pared by 4 bases and J by 10 bases, with 14 bases between. The chain's CDR3 is CASSPGARIYTF. In DNA, the CDR3 is TGTGCCAGCAGCCCGGGAGCACGGATCTACACCTTC.

V usage is TRBV28 and J usage is TRBJ2-7; weak D call: TRBD1 (5 bases). V dropped 5 bases and J dropped 4 bases, with 15 bases sitting between them. The CDR3 contains 14 residues. Per the germline V gene, CDR1 is MDHEN and CDR2 is SYDVKM. CDR3 residues: CASSPARVVYEQYF. Written as DNA, the CDR3 is TGTGCCAGCAGTCCCGCCAGGGTTGTTTACGAGCAGTACTTC.

This sequence joins TRBV5-1 and TRBJ2-3; D is unresolved. The CDR3 loop spans 13 amino acids. Germline CDR1 reads SGHRS; CDR2 reads YFSETQ. V was trimmed by 3 bases and J by 2 bases, leaving 7 bases between them. CDR3 DNA: TGCGCCAGCAGCTCCGAGCACACAGATACGCAGTATTTT. It encodes CASSSEHTDTQYF.